Reported below is one T cell receptor (beta chain). V dropped 0 bases and J dropped 5 bases, with 8 bases sitting between them. This CDR3 is built from 13 residues. Germline V gene lookup returns CDR1 SGHRS and CDR2 YFSETQ. This entry belongs to a study of low-dose radiotherapy and immunotherapy resistance in tumors. The sample's time point: before trial treatment. Both TCRalpha and TCRbeta chains were reverse transcribed with V-gene-specific primers. The authors amplified TCRs for about 20 PCR cycles with a constant-region primer and a V-primer adapter. In TCRdb, the reads were re-called with MiXCR into one record per CDR3 protein. This table has 35,000 to 50,000 distinct CDR3 sequences, 31% appearing once.

The gene calls are TRBV5-1 and TRBJ1-1; D remains unclear. This clonotype was obtained from a male donor with gallbladder cancer. This material consisted of PBMCs, taken before treatment. CDR3 residues: CASSLDIRTEAFF. Written as DNA, the CDR3 is TGCGCCAGCAGCTTGGACATCAGGACTGAAGCTTTCTTT.